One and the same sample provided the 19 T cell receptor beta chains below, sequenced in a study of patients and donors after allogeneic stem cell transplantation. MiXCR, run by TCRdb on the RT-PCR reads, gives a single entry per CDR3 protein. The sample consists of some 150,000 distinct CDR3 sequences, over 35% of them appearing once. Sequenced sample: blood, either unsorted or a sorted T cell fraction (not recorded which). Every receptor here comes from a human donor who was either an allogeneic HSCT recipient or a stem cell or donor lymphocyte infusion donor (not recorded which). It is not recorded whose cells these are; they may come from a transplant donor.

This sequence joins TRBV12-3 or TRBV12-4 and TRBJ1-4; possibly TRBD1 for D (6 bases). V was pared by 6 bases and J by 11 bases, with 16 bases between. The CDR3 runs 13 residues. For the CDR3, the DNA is TGTGCCAGCAGAATAGGGACTGGACAGAAACTGTTTTTT. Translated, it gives CASRIGTGQKLFF.

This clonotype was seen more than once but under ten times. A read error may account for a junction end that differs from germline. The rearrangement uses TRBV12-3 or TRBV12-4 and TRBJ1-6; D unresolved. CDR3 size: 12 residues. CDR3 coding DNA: TGTGCCAGCAGTTCCTTTAATTCACCCCTCCACTTT. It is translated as CASSSFNSPLHF.

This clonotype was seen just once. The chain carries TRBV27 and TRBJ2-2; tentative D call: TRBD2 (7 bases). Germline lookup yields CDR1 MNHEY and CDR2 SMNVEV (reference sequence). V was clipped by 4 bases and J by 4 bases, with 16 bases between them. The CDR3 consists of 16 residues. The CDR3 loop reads CASSSGQSGGTGELFF. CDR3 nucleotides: TGTGCCAGCAGTTCGGGACAATCGGGAGGCACCGGGGAGCTGTTTTTT.

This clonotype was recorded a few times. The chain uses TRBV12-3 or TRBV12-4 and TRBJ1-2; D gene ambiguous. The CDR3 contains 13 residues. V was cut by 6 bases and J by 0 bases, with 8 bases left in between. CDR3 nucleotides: TGTGCCAGCAGATCGACACCTAACTATGGCTACACCTTC. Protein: CASRSTPNYGYTF.

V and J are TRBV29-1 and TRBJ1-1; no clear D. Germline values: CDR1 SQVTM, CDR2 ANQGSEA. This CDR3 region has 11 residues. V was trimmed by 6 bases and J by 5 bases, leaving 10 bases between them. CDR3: CSVGEGTEAFF. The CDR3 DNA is TGCAGCGTGGGAGAAGGGACTGAAGCTTTCTTT. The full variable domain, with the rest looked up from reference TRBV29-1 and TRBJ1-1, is SAVISQKPSRDICQRGTSLTIQCQVDSQVTMMFWYRQQPGQSLTLIATANQGSEATYESGFVIDKFPISRPNLTFSTLTVSNMSPEDSSIYLCSVGEGTEAFFGQGTRLTVV.

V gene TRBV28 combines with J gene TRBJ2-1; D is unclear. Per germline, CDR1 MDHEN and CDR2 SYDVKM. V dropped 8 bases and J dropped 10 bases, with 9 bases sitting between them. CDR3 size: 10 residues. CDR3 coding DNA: TGTGCCAGCGGTGTCGGGGAGCAGTTCTTC. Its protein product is CASGVGEQFF. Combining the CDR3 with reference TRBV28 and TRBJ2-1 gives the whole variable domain DVKVTQSSRYLVKRTGEKVFLECVQDMDHENMFWYRQDPGLGLRLIYFSYDVKMKEKGDIPEGYSVSREKKERFSLILESASTNQTSMYLCASGVGEQFFGPGTRLTVL.

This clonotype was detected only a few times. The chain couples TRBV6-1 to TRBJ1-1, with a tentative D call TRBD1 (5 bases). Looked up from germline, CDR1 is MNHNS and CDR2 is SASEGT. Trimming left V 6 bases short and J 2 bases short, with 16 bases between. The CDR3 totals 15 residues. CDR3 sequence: CASRSQAAVNTEAFF. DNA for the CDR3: TGTGCCAGCAGGTCACAGGCTGCCGTTAACACTGAAGCTTTCTTT.

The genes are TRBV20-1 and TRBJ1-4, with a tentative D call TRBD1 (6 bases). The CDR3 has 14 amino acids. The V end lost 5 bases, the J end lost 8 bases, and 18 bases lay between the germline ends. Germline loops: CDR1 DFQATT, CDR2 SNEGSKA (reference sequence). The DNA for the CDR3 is TGCAGTGCTGCCCCGACAGGTAGAGGAGAAAAACTGTTTTTT. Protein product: CSAAPTGRGEKLFF.

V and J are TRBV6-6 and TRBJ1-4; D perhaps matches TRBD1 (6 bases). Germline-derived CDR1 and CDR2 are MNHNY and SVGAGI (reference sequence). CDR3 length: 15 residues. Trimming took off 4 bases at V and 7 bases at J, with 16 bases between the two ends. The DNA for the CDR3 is TGTGCCAGCAGTTTAACCAGGGGAGTGGGTGAAAAACTGTTTTTT. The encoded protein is CASSLTRGVGEKLFF.

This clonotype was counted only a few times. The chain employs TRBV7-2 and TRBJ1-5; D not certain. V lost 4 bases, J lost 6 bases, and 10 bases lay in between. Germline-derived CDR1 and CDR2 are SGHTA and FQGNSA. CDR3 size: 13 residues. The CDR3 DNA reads TGTGCCAGCAGCTCTTTAGTGGTTCAGCCCCAGCATTTT. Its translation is CASSSLVVQPQHF.

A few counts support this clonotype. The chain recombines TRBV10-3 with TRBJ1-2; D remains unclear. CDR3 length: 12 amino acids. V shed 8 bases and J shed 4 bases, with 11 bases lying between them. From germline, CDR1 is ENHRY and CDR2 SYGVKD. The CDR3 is CAISYLFYGYTF. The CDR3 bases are TGTGCCATCTCCTACCTATTCTATGGCTACACCTTC.

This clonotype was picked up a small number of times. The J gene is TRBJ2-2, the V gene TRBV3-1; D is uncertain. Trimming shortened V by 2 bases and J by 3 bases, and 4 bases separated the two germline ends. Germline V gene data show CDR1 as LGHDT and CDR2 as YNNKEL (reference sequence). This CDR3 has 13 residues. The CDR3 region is CASSQLYTGELFF. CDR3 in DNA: TGTGCCAGCAGCCAATTGTACACCGGGGAGCTGTTTTTT.

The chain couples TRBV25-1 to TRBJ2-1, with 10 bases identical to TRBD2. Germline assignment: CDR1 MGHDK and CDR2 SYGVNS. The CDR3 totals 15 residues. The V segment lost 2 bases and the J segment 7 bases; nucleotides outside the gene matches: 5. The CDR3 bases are TGTGCCAGCAGTGAACTGAGCGGGGGGGCTAATGAGCAGTTCTTC. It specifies CASSELSGGANEQFF.

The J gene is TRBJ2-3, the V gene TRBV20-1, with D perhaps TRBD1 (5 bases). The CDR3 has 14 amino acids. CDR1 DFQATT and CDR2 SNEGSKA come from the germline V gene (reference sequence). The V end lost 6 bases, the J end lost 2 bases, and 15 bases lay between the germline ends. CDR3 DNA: TGCAGTGCCTGGGGCCATCCCCCCACAGATACGCAGTATTTT. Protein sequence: CSAWGHPPTDTQYF.

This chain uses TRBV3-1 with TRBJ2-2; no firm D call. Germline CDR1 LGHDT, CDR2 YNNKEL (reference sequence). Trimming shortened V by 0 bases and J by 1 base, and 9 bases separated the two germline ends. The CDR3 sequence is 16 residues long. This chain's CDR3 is CASSQDRQLNTGELFF. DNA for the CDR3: TGTGCCAGCAGCCAAGATCGACAATTGAACACCGGGGAGCTGTTTTTT.

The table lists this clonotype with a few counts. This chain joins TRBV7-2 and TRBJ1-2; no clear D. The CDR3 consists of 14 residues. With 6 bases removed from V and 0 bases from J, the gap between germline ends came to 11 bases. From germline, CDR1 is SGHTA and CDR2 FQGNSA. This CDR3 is CASSSTGANYGYTF. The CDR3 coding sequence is TGTGCCAGCAGTTCCACCGGGGCTAACTATGGCTACACCTTC.

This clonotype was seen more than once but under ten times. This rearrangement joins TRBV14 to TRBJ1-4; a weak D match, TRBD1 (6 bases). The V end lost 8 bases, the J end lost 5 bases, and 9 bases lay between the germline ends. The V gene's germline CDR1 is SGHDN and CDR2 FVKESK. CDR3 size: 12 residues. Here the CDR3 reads CASRDKNEKLFF. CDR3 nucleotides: TGTGCCAGCCGGGACAAGAATGAAAAACTGTTTTTT. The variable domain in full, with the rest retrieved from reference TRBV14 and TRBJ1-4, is EAGVTQFPSHSVIEKGQTVTLRCDPISGHDNLYWYRRVMGKEIKFLLHFVKESKQDESGMPNNRFLAERTGGTYSTLKVQPAELEDSGVYFCASRDKNEKLFFGSGTQLSVL.

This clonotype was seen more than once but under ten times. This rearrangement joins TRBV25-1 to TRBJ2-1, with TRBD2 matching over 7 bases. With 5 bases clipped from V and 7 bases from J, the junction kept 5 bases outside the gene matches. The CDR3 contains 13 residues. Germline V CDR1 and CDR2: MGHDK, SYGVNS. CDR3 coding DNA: TGTGCCAGCAGTCCCGCTAGCGGAAATGAGCAGTTCTTC. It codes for CASSPASGNEQFF.

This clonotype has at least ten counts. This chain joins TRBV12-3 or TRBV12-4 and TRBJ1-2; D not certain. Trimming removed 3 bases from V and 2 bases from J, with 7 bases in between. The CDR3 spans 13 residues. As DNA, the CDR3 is TGTGCCAGCAGTTTTTCGGGCAACTATGGCTACACCTTC. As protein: CASSFSGNYGYTF.